A selection of T cell receptor beta chains follows, all from one sample in a study of Ad26.COV2.S vaccination and SARS-CoV-2 variants. Sequencing used immunoSEQ multiplex PCR; TCRdb keeps in-frame clones, though not all of them. Found here are some 350,000 clones, 75% to 90% of them singletons; the top ten hold about 5%. The source was peripheral blood, collected in a trial of Ad26.COV2.S vaccine versus placebo. These receptors were taken from a person between 18 and 59 years old who received the Ad26.COV2.S COVID-19 vaccine or a placebo. Both conserved end residues are part of each CDR3. A D gene is named only where the DNA matches it firmly. Clone size is shown for a subset of rows, as once, few, many or a class of expanded clone.

CDR3 length	V gene	clone size	D gene	J gene	CDR3 protein	CDR3 DNA
15	TRBV10-2	.	TRBD2	TRBJ2-1	CASSFSGGAGNEQFF	TGCGCCAGCAGTTTTAGCGGGGGGGCCGGGAATGAGCAGTTCTTC
14	TRBV6-4	.	.	TRBJ1-2	CASSDSGEAYGYTF	TGTGCCAGCAGTGACTCGGGGGAGGCCTATGGCTACACCTTC
14	TRBV7-2	.	.	TRBJ1-5	CASSFRGRAGSMHF	TGTGCCAGCAGCTTTAGGGGCAGGGCCGGTTCAATGCATTTT
17	TRBV6-2/TRBV6-3	.	.	TRBJ2-6	CASSPEGGISGANVLTF	TGTGCCAGCAGCCCTGAAGGGGGGATCTCTGGGGCCAACGTCCTGACTTTC
16	TRBV6-2/TRBV6-3	.	.	TRBJ1-1	CASSYSFYWDFTEAFF	TGTGCCAGCAGTTACTCGTTTTATTGGGATTTCACTGAAGCTTTCTTT
15	TRBV5-6	few	TRBD1	TRBJ1-2	CASSLGDRNNYGYTF	TGTGCCAGCAGCTTGGGGGACAGAAATAACTATGGCTACACCTTC
12	TRBV11-2	.	.	TRBJ2-3	CASSLGFDTQYF	TGTGCCAGCAGCTTAGGGTTCGATACGCAGTATTTT
19	TRBV2	.	TRBD1	TRBJ1-3	CASSDLLTTGAGSGNTIYF	TGTGCCAGCAGTGATCTATTAACTACAGGGGCCGGCTCTGGAAACACCATATATTTT
16	TRBV6-2/TRBV6-3	.	TRBD1	TRBJ2-1	CASSYSTGGTYNEQFF	TGTGCCAGCAGTTACTCGACAGGGGGAACCTACAATGAGCAGTTCTTC
16	TRBV4-3	.	.	TRBJ1-1	CASSLSTQGLNTEAFF	TGCGCCAGCAGCCTCTCCACTCAAGGGCTTAACACTGAAGCTTTCTTT
18	TRBV5-6	.	TRBD2	TRBJ2-3	CASSSSRLAGGRTDTQYF	TGTGCCAGCAGCTCATCGCGGCTAGCGGGGGGGCGGACAGATACGCAGTATTTT
13	TRBV24-1	.	TRBD1	TRBJ1-2	CATSETGVDGYTF	TGTGCCACCAGTGAAACAGGGGTGGATGGCTACACCTTC
16	TRBV11-3	.	.	TRBJ1-1	CASSPQGPLMNTEAFF	TGTGCCAGCAGCCCACAGGGCCCCCTCATGAACACTGAAGCTTTCTTT
14	TRBV5-8	.	TRBD1	TRBJ2-1	CASSVGQGRNEQFF	TGTGCCAGCAGTGTTGGACAGGGGCGCAATGAGCAGTTCTTC
12	TRBV12-3/TRBV12-4	.	.	TRBJ1-1	CASSPGGTEAFF	TGTGCCAGCAGTCCCGGAGGCACTGAAGCTTTCTTT
17	TRBV7-2	.	.	TRBJ2-1	CASSLGSRRSSYNEQFF	TGTGCCAGCAGCTTAGGGTCAAGGCGGAGCTCCTACAATGAGCAGTTCTTC
18	TRBV7-9	.	.	TRBJ1-5	CASSSVGARGSRNQPQHF	TGTGCCAGCAGCTCCGTAGGAGCCAGGGGCTCCCGCAATCAGCCCCAGCATTTT
16	TRBV11-2	.	.	TRBJ2-1	CASSLDVISSYNEQFF	TGTGCCAGCAGCTTAGATGTTATTAGCTCCTACAATGAGCAGTTCTTC
15	TRBV11-2	.	TRBD2	TRBJ2-1	CASSPSGAIVYEQFF	TGTGCCAGCAGCCCGAGCGGGGCAATTGTGTATGAGCAGTTCTTC
13	TRBV6-1	few	.	TRBJ1-1	CASSEDVYTEAFF	TGTGCCAGCAGTGAAGACGTGTACACTGAAGCTTTCTTT
14	TRBV18	.	.	TRBJ1-2	CASSPQGWEGGYTF	TGTGCCAGCTCACCCCAAGGATGGGAAGGTGGCTACACCTTC
15	TRBV5-5	.	.	TRBJ2-1	CASIKSRGIVGEQFF	TGTGCCAGTATCAAAAGCCGTGGGATTGTGGGTGAGCAGTTCTTC
15	TRBV5-4	.	TRBD1	TRBJ1-2	CASSLRQGSGYGYTF	TGTGCCAGCAGCCTGAGACAGGGCTCAGGCTATGGCTACACCTTC
19	TRBV1	.	.	TRBJ2-3	CTSGLPGLATLGGTDTQYF	TGCACCAGCGGATTACCGGGACTAGCGACCCTGGGAGGCACAGATACGCAGTATTTT
15	TRBV4-3	.	.	TRBJ2-3	CASSPTGPREDTQYF	TGCGCCAGCAGCCCCACGGGGCCTAGGGAAGATACGCAGTATTTT
12	TRBV11-3	.	.	TRBJ1-1	CASSPTDTEAFF	TGTGCCAGCAGCCCCACAGATACTGAAGCTTTCTTT
16	TRBV5-1	few	.	TRBJ2-1	CASSLEVVAANNEQFF	TGCGCCAGCAGCTTGGAAGTAGTGGCCGCTAACAATGAGCAGTTCTTC
16	TRBV7-2	once	.	TRBJ1-2	CAILHFNGGSNYGYTF	TGTGCCATCCTACATTTCAACGGGGGTTCTAACTATGGCTACACCTTC
16	TRBV5-5	once	TRBD1	TRBJ1-3	CASRRDRDYSGNTIYF	TGTGCCAGCAGAAGGGACAGGGATTACTCTGGAAACACCATATATTTT
18	TRBV4-3	.	TRBD2	TRBJ2-3	CASSQALTSGGTLGTQYF	TGCGCCAGCAGCCAAGCCCTGACTAGCGGGGGGACCCTTGGTACGCAGTATTTT
15	TRBV11-2	.	.	TRBJ1-1	CASRGTWSRETEAFF	TGTGCCAGCAGAGGTACGTGGAGTCGGGAGACTGAAGCTTTCTTT
14	TRBV6-5	.	TRBD1	TRBJ2-3	CASSWTGSTDTQYF	TGTGCCAGCAGTTGGACAGGTTCCACAGATACGCAGTATTTT
16	TRBV21-1	.	.	TRBJ2-1	CASSKANRRLTNEQFF	TGTGCCAGCAGCAAAGCTAACAGGAGACTCACGAATGAGCAGTTCTTC
15	TRBV3-1/TRBV3-2	.	.	TRBJ1-2	CASSHTPAGGDGYTF	TGTGCCAGCAGCCATACACCAGCCGGGGGAGATGGCTACACCTTC
14	TRBV4-3	.	.	TRBJ1-5	CASSHGGLDQPQHF	TGCGCCAGCAGCCATGGGGGACTCGATCAGCCCCAGCATTTT
15	TRBV7-2	.	TRBD2	TRBJ2-1	CASSWTSGVVNEQFF	TGTGCCAGCAGTTGGACTAGCGGGGTAGTGAATGAGCAGTTCTTC
14	TRBV4-3	.	.	TRBJ1-1	CASSQVVPDTEAFF	TGCGCCAGCAGCCAAGTGGTTCCCGACACTGAAGCTTTCTTT
17	TRBV27	.	.	TRBJ1-5	CASSSLPVDGRNQPQHF	TGTGCCAGCAGTTCCCTCCCGGTTGACGGGCGCAATCAGCCCCAGCATTTT
12	TRBV5-1	.	.	TRBJ1-2	CASSEQGWGYTF	TGCGCCAGCAGTGAACAGGGTTGGGGCTACACCTTC
13	TRBV6-5	once	TRBD1	TRBJ1-1	CASRGQANTEAFF	TGTGCCAGCAGGGGACAGGCGAACACTGAAGCTTTCTTT
13	TRBV5-6	.	.	TRBJ1-3	CASSDLSGNTIYF	TGTGCCAGCAGCGACCTCTCTGGAAACACCATATATTTT
11	TRBV6-2/TRBV6-3	.	.	TRBJ1-2	CASSRLYGYTF	TGTGCCAGCAGCCGCCTGTATGGCTACACCTTC
14	TRBV18	.	.	TRBJ1-3	CASSPGGAGNTIYF	TGTGCCAGCTCACCTGGGGGAGCTGGAAACACCATATATTTT